This is a list of T cell receptor beta chains from one sample in a study of human T cells and chemical hapten exposure. TCRdb recomputed calls from the RACE reads with MiXCR, one row per CDR3 protein. The sample lists about 82,000 distinct CDR3 sequences; about an eighth were seen once. Sequences were derived from whole blood, sampled in connection with sensitization to the hapten diphenylcyclopropenone (DPC). The origin of the receptors is a woman aged 50 to 60 with alopecia areata. Some clones in this sample may be carry-over from other donors' samples. Each CDR3 is given with its conserved first and last residue. The order of the fields is clone size, V gene, D gene, J gene, CDR3 DNA, CDR3 protein. The D gene is left open where the match is weak. Rows give clone size only sometimes, using once, few, many, or a class for an expanded clone.

many	TRBV4-2	TRBD1	TRBJ2-1	TGTGCCAGCAGCCAGGAGACAGGGGTGCGGGAGCAGTTCTTC	CASSQETGVREQFF
.	TRBV12-3/TRBV12-4	.	TRBJ2-1	TGTGCCAGCACCAATAGCGTCCAACAGTTCTTC	CASTNSVQQFF
.	TRBV10-2	.	TRBJ2-1	TGCGCCAGCAGTGAGTGGCAGCCCACGAGCTCCTACAATGAGCAGTTCTTC	CASSEWQPTSSYNEQFF
few	TRBV4-2	.	TRBJ2-1	TGTGCCAGCAGCCGCGGACGGAATTACAATGAGCAGTTCTTC	CASSRGRNYNEQFF
.	TRBV28	TRBD1	TRBJ2-7	TGTGCCAGCAGTGGGGACAGCTCCTACGAGCAGTACTTC	CASSGDSSYEQYF
few	TRBV29-1	.	TRBJ1-2	TGCAGCGTTACACAGGGTCGTTCTGGCTACACCTTC	CSVTQGRSGYTF
many	TRBV7-6	TRBD2	TRBJ2-7	TGTGCCAGCAGCTTAGATCGGCCAGGGGCAAAACTAAGGCTAGCGGGAGTGGTGCAGTACTTC	CASSLDRPGAKLRLAGVVQYF
many	TRBV12-5	.	TRBJ1-4	TGTGCTAGTGGTTTGGTACATAGGAGGTTAGAAGCTAATGAAAAACTGTTTTTT	CASGLVHRRLEANEKLFF
.	TRBV12-3/TRBV12-4	.	TRBJ2-1	TGTGCCAGCAGCACCCAGGGTTTCTACAATGAGCAGTTCTTC	CASSTQGFYNEQFF
.	TRBV29-1	TRBD1	TRBJ1-5	TGCAGCGTACGAACAGGGGCCGGCAATCAGCCCCAGCATTTT	CSVRTGAGNQPQHF
few	TRBV2	.	TRBJ2-5	TGTGCCAGCCGGGCAGGGCAAGAGACCCAGTACTTC	CASRAGQETQYF
many	TRBV18	.	TRBJ2-6	TGTGCCAGCTCACCACGCCTGACAGTCTCTGGGGCCAACGTCCTGACTTTC	CASSPRLTVSGANVLTF
few	TRBV29-1	TRBD1	TRBJ1-2	TGCAGCGTTGAAGGGACAGGATACTATGGCTACACCTTC	CSVEGTGYYGYTF
few	TRBV18	.	TRBJ2-3	TGTGCCAGCTCACCAGTGGCGGGGACCACAGATACGCAGTATTTT	CASSPVAGTTDTQYF
.	TRBV5-1	.	TRBJ2-2	TGCGCCAGCAGCTTGGGAGGCGTGATTACCGGGGAGCTGTTTTTT	CASSLGGVITGELFF
few	TRBV4-2	.	TRBJ1-2	TGTGCCAGCAGCCAAGATTGGGTAGGGGAGATTGGCTACACCTTC	CASSQDWVGEIGYTF
.	TRBV29-1	.	TRBJ1-1	TGCAGCGTTGAAACGGCTCAGGGAACTGAAGCTTTCTTT	CSVETAQGTEAFF